The 6 T cell receptor beta chains listed next were all sequenced from one sample in a study of T cell changes during pregnancy in multiple sclerosis (dated by TCRdb to between 2017 and 2020). The library was obtained by the immunoSEQ multiplex PCR assay. Held by TCRdb, this immuneACCESS table contains in-frame sequences only and omits some clones. Under half of the omission traces to an unresolved V gene where checked; the cause of the rest is unknown. This sample comprises tens of thousands of clones, approximately 90% of them detected only once. The ten largest account for over 1.1% of the sample. This material consisted of peripheral blood, taken in the second trimester of pregnancy. The source is a female donor with multiple sclerosis, enrolled in a pregnancy study.

V gene TRBV7-2 combines with J gene TRBJ2-7, with 11 nucleotides matching TRBD2. Germline-derived CDR1 and CDR2 are SGHTA and FQGNSA. With 1 base clipped from V and 6 bases from J, the junction kept 8 bases outside the gene matches. This CDR3 region has 16 residues. The DNA of the CDR3 is TGTGCCAGCAGCTTAGATTCTAGCGGGGGGCTCTCCGAGCAGTACTTC. It encodes CASSLDSSGGLSEQYF.

In its sample, this clone was seen once. The V call is TRBV6-5, the J call TRBJ1-2; D is undetermined. The CDR3 is made up of 14 amino acids. The germline CDR1 and CDR2 sequences are MNHEY and SVGAGI. Trimming shortened V by 4 bases and J by 0 bases, and 9 bases separated the two germline ends. CDR3 protein: CASSLVSANYGYTF. DNA for the CDR3: TGTGCCAGCAGTTTGGTATCAGCTAACTATGGCTACACCTTC.

J is TRBJ2-1 and V is TRBV12-5, with a weak D call TRBD1 (5 bases). This CDR3 is built from 12 residues. The germline gives CDR1 LGHNT, CDR2 FRNRAP. V was shortened by 3 bases and J by 5 bases, with 5 bases between the two germline ends. CDR3 protein: CASGLGDNEQFF. Written as DNA, the CDR3 is TGTGCTAGTGGTTTAGGGGACAATGAGCAGTTCTTC.

This chain uses TRBV27 with TRBJ2-5, with D possibly being TRBD2 (6 bases). Germline loops: CDR1 MNHEY, CDR2 SMNVEV (reference sequence). The CDR3 totals 15 residues. V was shortened by 6 bases and J by 1 base, with 15 bases between the two germline ends. CDR3 sequence: CASSPLALRQETQYF. The DNA of the CDR3 is TGTGCCAGCAGCCCTCTAGCGCTACGCCAAGAGACCCAGTACTTC.

The chain carries TRBV7-9 and TRBJ1-1; TRBD1 matches at 7 bases. The CDR3 length is 19 residues. Per the germline V gene, CDR1 is SEHNR and CDR2 is FQNEAQ (reference sequence). V gave up 5 bases and J gave up 1 base; unmatched junction bases: 19. In DNA, the CDR3 is TGTGCCAGCAGCACCAAATACCTGGGACAGCGATCTACGAACACTGAAGCTTTCTTT. Translation gives CASSTKYLGQRSTNTEAFF. The full variable domain, in which reference TRBV7-9 and TRBJ1-1 provide the parts outside the CDR3, is DTGVSQNPRHKITKRGQNVTFRCDPISEHNRLYWYRQTLGQGPEFLTYFQNEAQLEKSRLLSDRFSAERPKGSFSTLEIQRTEQGDSAMYLCASSTKYLGQRSTNTEAFFGQGTRLTVV.

This chain joins TRBV5-1 and TRBJ2-1, with 9 positions matching TRBD2. CDR1 and CDR2 from the germline V gene are SGHRS and YFSETQ. The V gene end was trimmed by 5 bases and the J gene end by 9 bases; junction bases not matched to a gene: 6. This CDR3 has 13 residues. The CDR3 DNA is TGCGCCAGCAGTTCGGGACTAGCCGCTGAGCAGTTCTTC. Protein sequence: CASSSGLAAEQFF.